The rows below give T cell receptor beta chains drawn from one sample of a study of T-cell memory formation after mild COVID-19. In TCRdb, the 5' RACE reads were re-called with MiXCR into one record per CDR3 protein. The sample has 100,000 to 120,000 distinct CDR3 sequences, 20% to 25% seen once. Sequencing was done on a sample of PBMCs or a T cell subset sorted from them (not recorded which). The receptors here all came from a man in his late teens or twenties who had mild COVID-19 (a few samples of this study predate the infection). Cell type and time point are not known. CDR3s include the opening cysteine and the closing phenylalanine or tryptophan. The order of the fields is V gene, clone size, CDR3 length, CDR3 protein. Some rows have no size entry. The others give once, few or many, or a class for an expanded clone.

>TRBV7-2|NA|17
CASSLPARGAGTDTQYF
>TRBV7-2|NA|14
CASTFGGGAKEQFF
>TRBV4-1|NA|15
CASSQEFGGQETQYF
>TRBV28|NA|18
CATWGELTGASYYNEQFF
>TRBV4-1|few|17
CASSQDPSGGTQETQYF
>TRBV27|few|16
CASSLGIAGGTDTQYF
>TRBV7-9|NA|16
CASSLPPGTANTEAFF
>TRBV5-1|few|15
CASSPQGRFTGELFF
>TRBV5-6|NA|14
CASSFGTLRNEQFF
>TRBV5-1|few|14
CASSLKQGSGELFF
>TRBV6-2/TRBV6-3|NA|12
CASRRGSWGYTF
>TRBV10-1|NA|15
CASSEIGSGGSEQFF
>TRBV4-1|few|14
CASSQETGQGGYTF
>TRBV28|NA|13
CATMTALKDTQYF
>TRBV4-1|few|16
CASSPGGLAGGNEQFF
>TRBV20-1|NA|11
CSARVRGGYTF
>TRBV30|NA|12
CAWSVQGSEAFF
>TRBV3-1|NA|15
CASSQEPLSYNEQFF
>TRBV11-2|NA|13
CASGVDKNYGYTF
>TRBV6-5|NA|13
CASRGQVDYGYTF
>TRBV7-2|NA|15
CASSLGLAGVDEQFF
>TRBV6-2/TRBV6-3|NA|13
CASSLPLGHEQFF
>TRBV10-3|few|16
CAINERGQGTNSPLHF
>TRBV7-9|few|15
CASSPATGDNYGYTF
>TRBV5-6|NA|13
CASSQGFGETQYF
>TRBV5-1|NA|12
CASSFSGPGYTF
>TRBV12-3/TRBV12-4|few|15
CASSLVGHADQPQHF
>TRBV25-1|few|19
CASSHRQGWSFFGNQPQHF
>TRBV5-1|NA|15
CASSLATMENTEAFF
>TRBV19|NA|14
CASSITEASYEQYF
>TRBV6-2/TRBV6-3|few|12
CASSLDSLGLFF
>TRBV5-8|NA|16
CASSTDWEVATYEQYF
>TRBV7-8|few|19
CASSLRGLAGRSSTDTQYF
>TRBV4-1|few|15
CASSSNSAVNTEAFF
>TRBV4-1|few|14
CASSQDGVQETQYF
>TRBV10-3|few|14
CAISESRTSEERYF